This TCR delta chain was observed in a study of γδ T cells in repeated Plasmodium falciparum infection. The wider study: Malian children with intense seasonal malaria exposure were compared with matched Australian children. Timepoints: baseline, immediately before selected infections, and 21 days after every infection.

Gammadelta T cells were flow-sorted from PBMC into Vgamma9/Vdelta2+ and Vdelta2-negative populations for bulk analysis. Sequencing covered both gamma and delta TCR chains per sample. TCRdb re-identified clones in the multiplex PCR reads via CATT. The sample holds roughly 90,000 delta-chain clones, over 0.75% seen once. Germline assignment: CDR1 GEAIGNYY and CDR2 EKD. Trimming left V 0 bases short and J 4 bases short, with 14 bases between. The CDR3 is 16 amino acids. To note about this clone: The likely explanation is a read error, given a far larger clone one base away. The identical CDR3 is also encoded by other nucleotide sequences in the sample.

This TCR came from a pool of human donors (malaria-infected and uninfected, not separated). Source material: gamma-delta T cells from blood. The gene calls are TRDV2 and TRDJ2; D ambiguous. Because TCRdb records no J gene, it was assigned here through a match of the DNA to germline. The CDR3 loop is CACDTVYGRGTAQLFF. In DNA, the CDR3 is TGTGCCTGTGACACCGTATATGGAAGAGGGACAGCACAACTCTTCTTT.